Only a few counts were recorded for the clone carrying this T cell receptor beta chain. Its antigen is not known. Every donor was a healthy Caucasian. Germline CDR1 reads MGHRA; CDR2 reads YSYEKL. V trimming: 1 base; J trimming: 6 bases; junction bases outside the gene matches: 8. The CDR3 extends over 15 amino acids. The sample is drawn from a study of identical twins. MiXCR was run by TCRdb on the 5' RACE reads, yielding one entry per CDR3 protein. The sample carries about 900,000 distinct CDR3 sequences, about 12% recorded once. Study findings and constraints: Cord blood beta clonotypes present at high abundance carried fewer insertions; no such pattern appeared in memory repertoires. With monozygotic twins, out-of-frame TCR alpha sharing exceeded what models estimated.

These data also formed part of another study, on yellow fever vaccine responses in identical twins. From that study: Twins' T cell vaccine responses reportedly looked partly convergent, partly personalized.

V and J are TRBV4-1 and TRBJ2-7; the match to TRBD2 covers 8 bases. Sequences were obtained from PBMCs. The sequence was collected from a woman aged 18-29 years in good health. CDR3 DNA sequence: TGCGCCAGCAGCCAAGGTAGGGCCGGGAGGGGCGAGCAGTACTTC. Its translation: CASSQGRAGRGEQYF.